A single sample gave rise to the 10 T cell receptor beta chains below, sequenced in a study of shared clonotypes between healthy human individuals. Assay used: immunoSEQ multiplex PCR; TCRdb lists only in-frame clones, some missing. The data show about 960,000 clones, around 80% seen once. Sequencing was carried out using memory CD4+ T cells sorted from blood. The subset denotes: CD45RA-negative fraction. Receptor source: a man between 18 and 29 years old in good health.

The V gene is TRBV7-9, the J gene TRBJ2-3, with TRBD1 identical over 8 bases. This CDR3 is built from 15 residues. V lost 5 bases to trimming and J lost 2 bases; unmatched junction nucleotides: 6. The germline gives CDR1 SEHNR, CDR2 FQNEAQ (reference sequence). The CDR3 nucleotides read TGTGCCAGCAGCAAAGACAGGGGAGACACAGATACGCAGTATTTT. It yields the protein CASSKDRGDTDTQYF. Drawing the rest from reference TRBV7-9 and TRBJ2-3, the complete variable domain is DTGVSQNPRHKITKRGQNVTFRCDPISEHNRLYWYRQTLGQGPEFLTYFQNEAQLEKSRLLSDRFSAERPKGSFSTLEIQRTEQGDSAMYLCASSKDRGDTDTQYFGPGTRLTVL.

The CDR3 region has the DNA TGTGCCAGCAGCTTACCTTCAGGGAGAATGAACGAGCAGTACTTC. Protein product: CASSLPSGRMNEQYF. This sequence joins TRBV11-2 and TRBJ2-7; D may match TRBD1 or TRBD2 (5 bases each). Trimming removed 2 bases at V and 5 bases at J, with 16 bases between. The CDR3 loop spans 15 amino acids. Per germline, CDR1 SGHAT and CDR2 FQNNGV.

V usage is TRBV7-2 and J usage is TRBJ2-3, with 7 bases identical to TRBD1. The germline gives CDR1 SGHTA, CDR2 FQGNSA. This CDR3 region has 14 residues. Trimming at V came to 5 bases and at J to 4 bases, leaving 6 bases not matched to a gene. CDR3 in amino acids: CASSTDRAADTQYF. The CDR3 DNA follows: TGTGCCAGCAGCACCGACAGGGCCGCAGATACGCAGTATTTT.

This clone was counted a few times. The CDR3 bases are TGCGCCAGCAGCCAGGGTCAGTGGCAGTCTAATTCACCCCTCCACTTT. Protein product: CASSQGQWQSNSPLHF. The chain is built from TRBV4-1 and TRBJ1-6; D remains unclear. This CDR3 region has 16 residues. Trimming took 3 bases from V and 6 from J, leaving 15 bases between them. Germline V lookup: CDR1 MGHRA, CDR2 YSYEKL.

The chain joins TRBV7-9 to TRBJ2-1; D gene ambiguous. The CDR3 runs 15 residues. Deletions cut 1 base from V and 4 bases from J, with 11 bases between. From germline, CDR1 is SEHNR and CDR2 FQNEAQ (reference sequence). CDR3 DNA: TGTGCCAGCAGCTTAGGTCAGGCCTTTTACAATGAGCAGTTCTTC. Translated: CASSLGQAFYNEQFF.

The rearrangement links TRBV27 to TRBJ2-1; TRBD2 matches at 8 bases. V was clipped by 0 bases and J by 6 bases; unmatched bases: 7. Germline assignment: CDR1 MNHEY and CDR2 SMNVEV (reference sequence). This CDR3 region has 16 residues. Here the CDR3 DNA reads TGTGCCAGCAGTTTATCGTTCGGGGGGGCCGGCAATGAGCAGTTCTTC. It codes for CASSLSFGGAGNEQFF.

This chain joins TRBV5-1 and TRBJ1-2; the D is unclear. Germline V lookup: CDR1 SGHRS, CDR2 YFSETQ. V shed 0 bases and J shed 3 bases, with 6 bases lying between them. The CDR3 has 13 residues. The CDR3 region is CASSLGSDYGYTF. The CDR3 DNA reads as TGCGCCAGCAGCTTGGGGAGCGACTATGGCTACACCTTC.

This clone has a handful of counts. The chain is built from TRBV5-4 and TRBJ2-7, with D hard to call. The CDR3 length is 13 residues. V lost 1 base and J lost 0, with 5 bases in between. Germline V lookup: CDR1 SGHNT, CDR2 YYREEE (reference sequence). This CDR3 is CASSLPNSYEQYF. In DNA, the CDR3 is TGTGCCAGCAGCTTGCCAAACTCCTACGAGCAGTACTTC.

The chain uses TRBV7-9 and TRBJ1-2; D is perhaps TRBD1 (6 bases). The CDR3 extends over 12 amino acids. Trimming took off 4 bases at V and 8 bases at J, with 11 bases between the two ends. From germline, CDR1 is SEHNR and CDR2 FQNEAQ (reference sequence). DNA for the CDR3: TGTGCCAGCAGCTCTAACAGGGTCGGCTACACCTTC. It is translated as CASSSNRVGYTF.

This sequence joins TRBV7-2 and TRBJ2-7; D is tentatively TRBD1 or TRBD2 (5 bases each). The CDR3 runs 13 residues. Germline values: CDR1 SGHTA, CDR2 FQGNSA. Trimming shortened V by 5 bases and J by 7 bases, and 15 bases separated the two germline ends. In DNA, the CDR3 is TGTGCCAGCAGCGGAACGGGGCAGGGAGAGCAGTACTTC. This translates into CASSGTGQGEQYF. The whole variable domain, filled in from reference TRBV7-2 and TRBJ2-7, reads GAGVSQSPSNKVTEKGKDVELRCDPISGHTALYWYRQSLGQGLEFLIYFQGNSAPDKSGLPSDRFSAERTGGSVSTLTIQRTQQEDSAVYLCASSGTGQGEQYFGPGTRLTVT.